The sequence of this T cell receptor (beta chain) was determined in a study of identical twins. Study-wide findings and caveats: Less excess twin sharing appeared in beta out-of-frame sequences.

From the 5' RACE reads, TCRdb called clonotypes with MiXCR, one entry per CDR3 protein. The repertoire includes approximately 190,000 distinct CDR3 sequences, about 15% of them detected once, and 35% to 50% sits in the top ten. Germline V gene data show CDR1 as SQVTM and CDR2 as ANQGSEA. V lost 4 bases, J lost 1 base, and 7 bases stayed unmatched. This CDR3 region has 15 residues. This clonotype was seen only a few times. As yet, its antigen is unknown. These data were also filed under a second study, of T cells expressing NK-cell markers.

This receptor was taken from a woman between 18 and 30 years old in good health. The gene calls are TRBV29-1 and TRBJ2-5; 9 bases agree with TRBD2. Sequenced material: CD8+ T cells sorted from blood. CDR3: CSVAERGARQETQYF. CDR3 DNA sequence: TGCAGCGTTGCGGAGCGGGGGGCCCGCCAAGAGACCCAGTACTTC.